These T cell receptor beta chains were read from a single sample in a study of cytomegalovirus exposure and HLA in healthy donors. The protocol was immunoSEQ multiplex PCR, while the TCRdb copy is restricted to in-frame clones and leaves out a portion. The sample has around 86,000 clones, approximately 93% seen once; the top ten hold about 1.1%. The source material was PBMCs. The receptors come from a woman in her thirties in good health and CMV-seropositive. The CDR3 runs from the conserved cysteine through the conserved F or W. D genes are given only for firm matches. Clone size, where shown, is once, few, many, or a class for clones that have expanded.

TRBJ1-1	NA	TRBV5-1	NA	TGCGCCAGCAGCTATGTGGGCCACATGAACACTGAAGCTTTCTTT	CASSYVGHMNTEAFF
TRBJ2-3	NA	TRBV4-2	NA	TGTGCCAGCAGCCAAGAACTAGCCGGAGCTTTATCAGATACGCAGTATTTT	CASSQELAGALSDTQYF
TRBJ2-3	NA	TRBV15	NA	TGTGCCACCAGCAGAGATCGAGTTAGCCCGACAGATACGCAGTATTTT	CATSRDRVSPTDTQYF
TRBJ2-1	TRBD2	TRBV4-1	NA	TGCGCCAGCAGGCGGGGGTGGGAGGGAAACAATGAGCAGTTCTTC	CASRRGWEGNNEQFF
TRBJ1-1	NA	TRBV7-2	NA	TGTGCCAGCAGCCAGGGAGGGCAAGCTTTCTTT	CASSQGGQAFF
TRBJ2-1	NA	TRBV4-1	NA	TGCGCCAGCAGCCAAGGATTCGGCTCCTACAATGAGCAGTTCTTC	CASSQGFGSYNEQFF
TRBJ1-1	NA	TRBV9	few	TGTGCCAGCAGCGTAGATGGCGGCAGAGGGACTGAAGCTTTCTTT	CASSVDGGRGTEAFF
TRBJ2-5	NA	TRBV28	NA	TGTGCCAGCAGTGAGAGTCAAGAGACCCAGTACTTC	CASSESQETQYF
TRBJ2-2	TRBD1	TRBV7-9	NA	TGTGCCAGCACCCGGGACAGCGCGAACACCGGGGAGCTGTTTTTT	CASTRDSANTGELFF
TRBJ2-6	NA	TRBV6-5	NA	TGTGCCAGCAGTTACTCGAGCGGGGCCAACGTCCTGACTTTC	CASSYSSGANVLTF
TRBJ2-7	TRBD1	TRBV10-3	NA	TGTGCCATCAGTGACCAGGGGGCGGGCGAGCAGTACTTC	CAISDQGAGEQYF
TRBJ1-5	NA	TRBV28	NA	TGTGCCAGCAGTTTCCCGGCGGGTGGAACGGGCAATCAGCCCCAGCATTTT	CASSFPAGGTGNQPQHF
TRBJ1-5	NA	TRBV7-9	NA	TGTGCCAGCAGCTCACTCGACAGACCCAATCAGCCCCAGCATTTT	CASSSLDRPNQPQHF
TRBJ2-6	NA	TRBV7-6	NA	TGTGCCAGCAGCCTTTACAATGAATCTCACATCTCACAAAGTCGGGCCAACGTCCTGACTTTC	CASSLYNESHISQSRANVLTF
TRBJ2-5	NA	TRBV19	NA	TGTGCCAGTAGTCGGACCAGGGGTTCATCAGAGACCCAGTACTTC	CASSRTRGSSETQYF
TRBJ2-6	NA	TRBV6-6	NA	TGTGCCAGCAGTTATAACAGGGACTCTGGGGCCAACGTCCTGACTTTC	CASSYNRDSGANVLTF
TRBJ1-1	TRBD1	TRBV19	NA	TGTGCCAGTAGTGTAAGACAGGGTGGTACTGAAGCTTTCTTT	CASSVRQGGTEAFF